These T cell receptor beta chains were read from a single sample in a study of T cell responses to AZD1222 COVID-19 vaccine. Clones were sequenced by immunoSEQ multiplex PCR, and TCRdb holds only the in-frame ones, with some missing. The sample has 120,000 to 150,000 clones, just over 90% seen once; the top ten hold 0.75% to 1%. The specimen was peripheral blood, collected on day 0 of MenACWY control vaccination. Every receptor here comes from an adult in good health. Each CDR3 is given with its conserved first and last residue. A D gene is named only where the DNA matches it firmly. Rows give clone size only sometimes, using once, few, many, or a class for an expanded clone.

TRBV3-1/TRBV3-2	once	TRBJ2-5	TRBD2	CASSLRQRGGRTQYF	TGTGCCAGCAGCCTACGTCAGCGGGGGGGCCGGACCCAGTACTTC
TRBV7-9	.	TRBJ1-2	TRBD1	CASAAGQGGGYTF	TGTGCCAGCGCAGCGGGACAGGGAGGTGGCTACACCTTC
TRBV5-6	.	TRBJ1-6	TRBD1	CASSSPGTGKNSPLHF	TGTGCCAGCAGCTCCCCCGGGACAGGGAAGAATTCACCCCTCCACTTT
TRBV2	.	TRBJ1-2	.	CASSGEGPYGYTF	TGTGCCAGCAGTGGGGAGGGGCCCTATGGCTACACCTTC
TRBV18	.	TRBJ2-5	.	CASSPDGPGTQYF	TGTGCCAGCTCACCCGACGGGCCGGGGACCCAGTACTTC
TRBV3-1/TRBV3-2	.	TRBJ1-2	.	CASSPLFGGGGGYTF	TGTGCCAGCAGCCCCCTATTTGGGGGGGGCGGTGGCTACACCTTC
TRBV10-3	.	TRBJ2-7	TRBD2	CAISGTSGGHEQYF	TGTGCCATCAGTGGGACTAGCGGGGGCCACGAGCAGTACTTC
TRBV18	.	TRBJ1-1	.	CASSPQGNTEAFF	TGTGCCAGCTCACCTCAGGGGAACACTGAAGCTTTCTTT
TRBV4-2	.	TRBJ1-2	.	CASSQPETGAYGYTF	TGTGCCAGCAGCCAGCCCGAAACAGGAGCCTATGGCTACACCTTC
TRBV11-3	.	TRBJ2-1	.	CASSLKGPCYNEQFF	TGTGCCAGCAGCTTAAAGGGACCTTGCTACAATGAGCAGTTCTTC
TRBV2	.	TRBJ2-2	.	CATLPTTNTGELFF	TGTGCCACCCTGCCGACTACGAACACCGGGGAGCTGTTTTTT
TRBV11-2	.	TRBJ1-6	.	CASSLDRVRSPLHF	TGTGCCAGCAGCTTAGATAGGGTACGGTCACCCCTCCACTTT
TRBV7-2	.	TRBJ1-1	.	CASSPQPGQNTEAFF	TGTGCCAGCAGCCCACAACCGGGACAGAACACTGAAGCTTTCTTT
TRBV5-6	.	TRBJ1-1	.	CASRDAQHRSEAFF	TGTGCCAGCAGAGACGCACAGCATAGATCTGAAGCTTTCTTT
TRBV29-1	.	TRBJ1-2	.	CSVEEGGVGYTF	TGCAGCGTTGAAGAGGGCGGGGTTGGCTACACCTTC
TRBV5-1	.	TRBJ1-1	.	CASSENGGTEAFF	TGCGCCAGCAGCGAGAACGGGGGCACTGAAGCTTTCTTT
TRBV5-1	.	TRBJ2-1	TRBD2	CASSLGTSLTDEQFF	TGCGCCAGCAGCTTGGGGACTAGCCTGACGGATGAGCAGTTCTTC
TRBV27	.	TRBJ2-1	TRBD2	CASSLEGREASYNEQFF	TGTGCCAGCAGTTTAGAGGGGCGGGAGGCTTCCTACAATGAGCAGTTCTTC
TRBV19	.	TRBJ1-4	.	CASSIDPTGLNEKLFF	TGTGCCAGTAGTATAGACCCGACGGGTCTCAATGAAAAACTGTTTTTT
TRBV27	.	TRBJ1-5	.	CASSLADDQPQHF	TGTGCCAGCAGTTTAGCGGACGATCAGCCCCAGCATTTT
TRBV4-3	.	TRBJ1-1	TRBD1	CASSQVGTGLRLIF	TGCGCCAGCAGCCAAGTCGGGACAGGTCTTCGCCTGATCTTT